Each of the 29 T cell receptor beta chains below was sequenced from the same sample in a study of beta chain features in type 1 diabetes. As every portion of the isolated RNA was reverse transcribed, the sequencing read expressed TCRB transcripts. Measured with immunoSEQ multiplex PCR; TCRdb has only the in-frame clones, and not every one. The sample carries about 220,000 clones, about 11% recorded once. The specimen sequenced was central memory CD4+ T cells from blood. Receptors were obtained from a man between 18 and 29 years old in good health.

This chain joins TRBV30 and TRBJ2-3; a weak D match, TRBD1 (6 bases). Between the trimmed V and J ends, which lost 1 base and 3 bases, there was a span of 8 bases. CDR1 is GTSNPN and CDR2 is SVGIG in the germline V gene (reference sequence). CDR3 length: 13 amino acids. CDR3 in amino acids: CAWSEGHTDTQYF. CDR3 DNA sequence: TGTGCCTGGAGTGAGGGACATACAGATACGCAGTATTTT.

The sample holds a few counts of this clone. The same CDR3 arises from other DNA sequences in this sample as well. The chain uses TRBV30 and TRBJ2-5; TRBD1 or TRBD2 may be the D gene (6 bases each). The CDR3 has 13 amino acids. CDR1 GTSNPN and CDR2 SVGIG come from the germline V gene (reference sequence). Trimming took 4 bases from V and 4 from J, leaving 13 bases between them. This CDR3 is CAWKQGGGETQYF. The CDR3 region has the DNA TGTGCCTGGAAACAGGGAGGTGGAGAGACCCAGTACTTC.

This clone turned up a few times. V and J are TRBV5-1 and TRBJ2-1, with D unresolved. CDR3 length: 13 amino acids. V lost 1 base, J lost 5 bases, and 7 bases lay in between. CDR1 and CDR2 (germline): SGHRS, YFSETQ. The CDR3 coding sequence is TGCGCCAGCAGCTTGACAAGCCACAATGAGCAGTTCTTC. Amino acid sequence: CASSLTSHNEQFF.

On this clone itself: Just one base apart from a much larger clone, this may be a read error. The CDR3 loop is CAISEAWGNGANVLTF. The CDR3 nucleotides read TGTGCCATCAGTGAGGCGTGGGGAAATGGGGCCAACGTCCTGACTTTC. The rearrangement uses TRBV10-3 and TRBJ2-6; D gene ambiguous. CDR3 length: 16 residues. Germline assignment: CDR1 ENHRY and CDR2 SYGVKD. V was clipped by 2 bases and J by 3 bases, with 11 bases between them.

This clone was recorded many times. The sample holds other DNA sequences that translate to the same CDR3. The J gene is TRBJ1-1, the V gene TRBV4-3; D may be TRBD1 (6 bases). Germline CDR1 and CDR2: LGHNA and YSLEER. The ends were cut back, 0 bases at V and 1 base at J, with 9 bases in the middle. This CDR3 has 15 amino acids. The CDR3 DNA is TGCGCCAGCAGCCAAGATCCGGGACAGAACACTGAAGCTTTCTTT. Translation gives CASSQDPGQNTEAFF.

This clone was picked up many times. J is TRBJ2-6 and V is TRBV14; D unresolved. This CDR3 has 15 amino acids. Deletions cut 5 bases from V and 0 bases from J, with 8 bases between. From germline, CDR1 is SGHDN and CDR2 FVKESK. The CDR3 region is CASSIDFSGANVLTF. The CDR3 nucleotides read TGTGCCAGCAGCATCGACTTCTCTGGGGCCAACGTCCTGACTTTC.

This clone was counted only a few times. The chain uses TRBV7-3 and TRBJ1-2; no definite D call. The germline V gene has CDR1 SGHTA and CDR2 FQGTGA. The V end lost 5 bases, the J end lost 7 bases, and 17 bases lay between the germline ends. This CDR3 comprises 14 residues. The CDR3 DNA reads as TGTGCCAGCAGCCCCCGGGCCACGGGCGGTGGCTACACCTTC. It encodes CASSPRATGGGYTF.

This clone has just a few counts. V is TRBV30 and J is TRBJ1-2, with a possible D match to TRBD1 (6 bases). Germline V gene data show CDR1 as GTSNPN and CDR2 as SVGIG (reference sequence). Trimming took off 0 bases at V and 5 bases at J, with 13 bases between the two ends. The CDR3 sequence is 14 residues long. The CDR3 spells CAWSVRGAQYGYTF. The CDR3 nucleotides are TGTGCCTGGAGTGTACGGGGGGCACAATATGGCTACACCTTC. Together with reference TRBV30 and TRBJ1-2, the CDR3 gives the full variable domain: SQTIHQWPATLVQPVGSPLSLECTVEGTSNPNLYWYRQAAGRGLQLLFYSVGIGQISSEVPQNLSASRPQDRQFILSSKKLLLSDSGFYLCAWSVRGAQYGYTFGSGTRLTVV.

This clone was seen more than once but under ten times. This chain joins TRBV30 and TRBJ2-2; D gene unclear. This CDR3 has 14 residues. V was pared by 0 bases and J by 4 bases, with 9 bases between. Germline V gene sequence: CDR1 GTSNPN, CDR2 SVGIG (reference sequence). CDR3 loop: CAWSVGLTTGELFF. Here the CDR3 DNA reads TGTGCCTGGAGTGTAGGGCTAACCACCGGGGAGCTGTTTTTT.

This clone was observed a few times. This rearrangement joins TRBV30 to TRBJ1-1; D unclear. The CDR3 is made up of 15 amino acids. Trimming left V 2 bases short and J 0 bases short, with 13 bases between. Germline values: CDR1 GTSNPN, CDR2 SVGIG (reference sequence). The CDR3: CAWSRASTVNTEAFF. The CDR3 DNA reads TGTGCCTGGAGTCGGGCATCCACTGTGAACACTGAAGCTTTCTTT.

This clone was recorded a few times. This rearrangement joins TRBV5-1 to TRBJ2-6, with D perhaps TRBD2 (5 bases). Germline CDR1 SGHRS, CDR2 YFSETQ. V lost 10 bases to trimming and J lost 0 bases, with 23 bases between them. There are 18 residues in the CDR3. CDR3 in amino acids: CAGGPRRRQNSGANVLTF. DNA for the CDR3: TGCGCCGGAGGCCCCCGTAGACGCCAAAACTCTGGGGCCAACGTCCTGACTTTC.

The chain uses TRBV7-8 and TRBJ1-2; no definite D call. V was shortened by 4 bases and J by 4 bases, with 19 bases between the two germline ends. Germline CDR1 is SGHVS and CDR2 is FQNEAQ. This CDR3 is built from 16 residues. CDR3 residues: CASSSYRPGEGYGYTF. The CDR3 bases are TGTGCCAGCAGCTCCTACCGCCCAGGAGAGGGCTATGGCTACACCTTC.

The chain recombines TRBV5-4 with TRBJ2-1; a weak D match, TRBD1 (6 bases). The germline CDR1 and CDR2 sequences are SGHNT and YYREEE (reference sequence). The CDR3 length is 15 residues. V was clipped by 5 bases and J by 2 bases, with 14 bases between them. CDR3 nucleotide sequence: TGTGCCAGCAGGTACCAACAGGGAACCTACAATGAGCAGTTCTTC. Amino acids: CASRYQQGTYNEQFF.

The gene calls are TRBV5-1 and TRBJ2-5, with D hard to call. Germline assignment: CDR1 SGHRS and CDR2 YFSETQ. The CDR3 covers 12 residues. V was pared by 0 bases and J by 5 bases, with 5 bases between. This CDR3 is CASSLDSETQYF. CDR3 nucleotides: TGCGCCAGCAGCTTGGATTCCGAGACCCAGTACTTC.

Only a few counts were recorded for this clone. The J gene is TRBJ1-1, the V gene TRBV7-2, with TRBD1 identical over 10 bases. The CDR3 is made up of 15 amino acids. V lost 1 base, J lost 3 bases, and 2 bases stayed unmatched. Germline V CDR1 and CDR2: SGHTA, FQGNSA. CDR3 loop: CASSLVGQGHTEAFF. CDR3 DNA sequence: TGTGCCAGCAGCTTAGTGGGACAGGGGCACACTGAAGCTTTCTTT.

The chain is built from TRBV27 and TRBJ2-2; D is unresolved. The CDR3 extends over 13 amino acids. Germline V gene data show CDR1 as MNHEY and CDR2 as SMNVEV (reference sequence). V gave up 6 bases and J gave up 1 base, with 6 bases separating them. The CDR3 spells CASSVLNTGELFF. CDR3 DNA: TGTGCCAGCAGCGTTTTGAACACCGGGGAGCTGTTTTTT.

The CDR3, as DNA: TGTGCCAGTAGTCCCACTAGCGGGAGGGCCGATGAGCAGTTCTTC. Translation gives CASSPTSGRADEQFF. The chain carries TRBV19 and TRBJ2-1; 13 bases are shared with TRBD2. The CDR3 sequence is 15 residues long. Germline V gene sequence: CDR1 LNHDA, CDR2 SQIVND (reference sequence). With V trimmed by 5 bases and J by 8 bases, 6 bases remained unmatched.

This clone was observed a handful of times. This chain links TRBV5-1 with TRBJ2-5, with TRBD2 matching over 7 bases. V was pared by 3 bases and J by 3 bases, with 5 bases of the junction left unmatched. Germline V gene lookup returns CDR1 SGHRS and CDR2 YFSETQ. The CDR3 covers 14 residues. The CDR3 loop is CASSSSGGEETQYF. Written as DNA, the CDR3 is TGCGCCAGCAGCTCATCGGGGGGAGAAGAGACCCAGTACTTC.

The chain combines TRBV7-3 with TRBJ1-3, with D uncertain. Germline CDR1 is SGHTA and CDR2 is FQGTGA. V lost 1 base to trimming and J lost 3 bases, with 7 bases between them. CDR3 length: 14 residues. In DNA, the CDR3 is TGTGCCAGCAGCTTAATGGCGGATGGAAACACCATATATTTT. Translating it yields CASSLMADGNTIYF.

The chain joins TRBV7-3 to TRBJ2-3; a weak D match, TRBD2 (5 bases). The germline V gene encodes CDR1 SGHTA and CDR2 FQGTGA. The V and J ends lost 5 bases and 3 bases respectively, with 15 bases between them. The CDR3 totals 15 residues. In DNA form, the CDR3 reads TGTGCCAGCAGCGCCTCCGGGGTCGAGACAGATACGCAGTATTTT. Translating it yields CASSASGVETDTQYF.

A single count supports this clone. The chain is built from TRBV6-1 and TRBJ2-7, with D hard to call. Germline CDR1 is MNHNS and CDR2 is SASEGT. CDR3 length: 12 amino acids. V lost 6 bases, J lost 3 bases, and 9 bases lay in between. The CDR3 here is CASRDPLYEQYF. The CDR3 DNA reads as TGTGCCAGCAGGGACCCCCTCTACGAGCAGTACTTC.

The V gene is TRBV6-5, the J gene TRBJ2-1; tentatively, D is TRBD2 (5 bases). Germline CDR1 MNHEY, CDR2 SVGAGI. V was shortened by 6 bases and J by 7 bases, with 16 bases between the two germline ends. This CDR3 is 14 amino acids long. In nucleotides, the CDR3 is TGTGCCAGCAGCCCCGGACTCCGGGCTAATGAGCAGTTCTTC. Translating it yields CASSPGLRANEQFF.

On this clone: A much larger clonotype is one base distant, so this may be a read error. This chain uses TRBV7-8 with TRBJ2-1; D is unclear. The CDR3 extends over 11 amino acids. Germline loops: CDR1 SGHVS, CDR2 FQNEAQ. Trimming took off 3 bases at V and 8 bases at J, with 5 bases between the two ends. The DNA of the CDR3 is TGTGCCAGCAGCTTTCTCGATGAGCAGTTCTTC. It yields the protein CASSFLDEQFF.

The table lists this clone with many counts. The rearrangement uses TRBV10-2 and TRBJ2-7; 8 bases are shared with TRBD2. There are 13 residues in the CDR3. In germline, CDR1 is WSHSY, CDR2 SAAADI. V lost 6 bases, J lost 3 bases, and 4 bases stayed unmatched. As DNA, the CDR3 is TGCGCCAGCAGGGGACTAGGGAACTACGAGCAGTACTTC. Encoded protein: CASRGLGNYEQYF.

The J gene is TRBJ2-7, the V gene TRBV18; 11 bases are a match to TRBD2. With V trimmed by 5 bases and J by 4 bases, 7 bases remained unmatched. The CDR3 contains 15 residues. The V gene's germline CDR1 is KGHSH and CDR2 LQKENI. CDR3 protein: CASSATSGRGYEQYF. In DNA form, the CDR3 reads TGTGCCAGCTCAGCAACTAGCGGGAGAGGTTACGAGCAGTACTTC.

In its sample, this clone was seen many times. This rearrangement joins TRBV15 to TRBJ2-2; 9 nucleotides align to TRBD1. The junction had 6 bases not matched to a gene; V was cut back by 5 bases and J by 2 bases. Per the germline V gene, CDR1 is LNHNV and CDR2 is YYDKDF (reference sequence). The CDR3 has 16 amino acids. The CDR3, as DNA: TGTGCCACCAGCCGGATGGACAGGGGTAACACCGGGGAGCTGTTTTTT. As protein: CATSRMDRGNTGELFF.

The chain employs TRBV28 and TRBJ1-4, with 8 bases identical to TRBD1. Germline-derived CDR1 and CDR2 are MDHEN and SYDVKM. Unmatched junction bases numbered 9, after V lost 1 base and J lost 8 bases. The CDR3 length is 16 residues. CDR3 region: CASSLFGTGITEKLFF. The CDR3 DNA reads TGTGCCAGCAGTTTATTCGGGACAGGTATCACGGAAAAACTGTTTTTT. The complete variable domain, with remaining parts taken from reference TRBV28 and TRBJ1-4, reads DVKVTQSSRYLVKRTGEKVFLECVQDMDHENMFWYRQDPGLGLRLIYFSYDVKMKEKGDIPEGYSVSREKKERFSLILESASTNQTSMYLCASSLFGTGITEKLFFGSGTQLSVL.

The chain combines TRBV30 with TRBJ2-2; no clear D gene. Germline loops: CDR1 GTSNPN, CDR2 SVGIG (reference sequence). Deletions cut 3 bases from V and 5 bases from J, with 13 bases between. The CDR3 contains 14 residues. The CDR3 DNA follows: TGTGCCTGGAGGTTTTTAGGGATAACCGGGGAGCTGTTTTTT. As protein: CAWRFLGITGELFF.

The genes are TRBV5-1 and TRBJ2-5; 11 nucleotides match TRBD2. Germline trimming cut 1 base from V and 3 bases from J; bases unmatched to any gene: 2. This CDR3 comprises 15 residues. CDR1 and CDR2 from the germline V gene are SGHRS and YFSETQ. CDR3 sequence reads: CASSLLLAGEETQYF. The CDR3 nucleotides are TGCGCCAGCAGCTTGTTACTAGCGGGAGAAGAGACCCAGTACTTC.